The entry that follows covers one T cell receptor beta chain sequence. Trimming pared 6 bases from V and 4 bases from J, leaving 7 bases between. Germline values: CDR1 MNHEY, CDR2 SMNVEV (reference sequence). The length of the CDR3 is 12 residues. The data stem from a study of blood T cell repertoires in COVID-19. Study-wide background: Sites in the United States, Italy and Spain provided acute and convalescent COVID-19 samples. From T cells, B-cell-depleted T cells, or PBMCs came the material, which was cDNA or gDNA.

Per the study methods: Amplification with reference gene primers provided the estimates of nucleated cell counts. Clones were read by immunoSEQ multiplex PCR, and TCRdb kept only the in-frame ones, dropping some. Clone size and V and J calls were adopted from that table, with D and trimming inferred from the DNA. This sample carries some 110,000 clones, 70% to 80% of them seen once, and the ten largest clones take about 2.5%. Material for sequencing was peripheral blood. This chain joins TRBV27 and TRBJ2-1; weak D call: TRBD2 (5 bases). The source is a man aged 45-65 years with acute or convalescent COVID-19. DNA of the CDR3: TGTGCCAGCAGGACTACATACAATGAGCAGTTCTTC. Its translation is CASRTTYNEQFF.